This record covers a single T cell receptor (beta chain). Its antigen is currently unknown. Germline V gene lookup returns CDR1 SGHAT and CDR2 FQNNGV. The germline V and J ends were trimmed by 5 bases and 1 base, with 14 bases remaining between them. The length of the CDR3 is 15 residues. A multiplex PCR was run with 60 Vbeta primers and 13 Jbeta primers. The assay was immunoSEQ multiplex PCR, and TCRdb's table has in-frame clones only and misses some. The table includes some 190,000 clones, 76% detected once. It was healthy bone marrow donors who served as donors. The sample originates from a study of cytomegalovirus exposure and HLA in healthy donors. Study-level results: Apparent HLA restriction characterized most CMV-associated TCR beta chains in a later analysis.

The sequence derives from a woman aged 25 to 39 in good health and CMV-seropositive. The sequencing sample was made of PBMCs. The chain couples TRBV11-2 to TRBJ2-5; D possibly corresponds to TRBD2 (5 bases). The CDR3 DNA is TGTGCCAGCAGCCAACCCCTAGCCCCCCAAGAGACCCAGTACTTC. Amino acids: CASSQPLAPQETQYF.